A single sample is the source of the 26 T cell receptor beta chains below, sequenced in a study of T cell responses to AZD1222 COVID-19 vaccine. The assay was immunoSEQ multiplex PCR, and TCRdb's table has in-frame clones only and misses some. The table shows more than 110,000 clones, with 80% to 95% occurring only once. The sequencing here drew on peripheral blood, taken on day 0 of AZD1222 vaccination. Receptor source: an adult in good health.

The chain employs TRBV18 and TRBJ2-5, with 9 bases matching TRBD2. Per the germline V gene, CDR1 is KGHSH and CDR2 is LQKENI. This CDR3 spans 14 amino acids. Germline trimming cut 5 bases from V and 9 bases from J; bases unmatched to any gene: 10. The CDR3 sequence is CASSEASGILAQYF. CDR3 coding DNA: TGTGCCAGCTCAGAGGCTAGCGGGATACTGGCCCAGTACTTC.

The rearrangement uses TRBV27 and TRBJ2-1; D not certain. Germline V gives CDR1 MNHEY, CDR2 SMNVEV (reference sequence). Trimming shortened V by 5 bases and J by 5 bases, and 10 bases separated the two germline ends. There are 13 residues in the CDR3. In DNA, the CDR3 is TGTGCCAGCAGTCCCAGCCTTAACAATGAGCAGTTCTTC. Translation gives CASSPSLNNEQFF.

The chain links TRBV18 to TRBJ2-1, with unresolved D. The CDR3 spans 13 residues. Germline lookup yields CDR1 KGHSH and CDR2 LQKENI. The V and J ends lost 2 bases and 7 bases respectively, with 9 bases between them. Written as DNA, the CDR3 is TGTGCCAGCTCACCAGCCAGGTGGAATGAGCAGTTCTTC. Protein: CASSPARWNEQFF.

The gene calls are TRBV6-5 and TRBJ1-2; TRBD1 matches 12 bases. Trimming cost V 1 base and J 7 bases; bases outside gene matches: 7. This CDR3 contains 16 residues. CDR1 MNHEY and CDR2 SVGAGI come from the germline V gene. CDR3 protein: CASSYFPGTGGRGYTF. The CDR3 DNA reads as TGTGCCAGCAGTTACTTCCCCGGGACAGGGGGCCGTGGCTACACCTTC.

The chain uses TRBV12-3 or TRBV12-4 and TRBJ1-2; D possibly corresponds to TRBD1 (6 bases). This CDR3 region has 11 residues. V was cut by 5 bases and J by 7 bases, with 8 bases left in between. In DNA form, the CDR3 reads TGTGCCAGCAGTATAGGGGGTGGCTACACCTTC. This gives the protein CASSIGGGYTF.

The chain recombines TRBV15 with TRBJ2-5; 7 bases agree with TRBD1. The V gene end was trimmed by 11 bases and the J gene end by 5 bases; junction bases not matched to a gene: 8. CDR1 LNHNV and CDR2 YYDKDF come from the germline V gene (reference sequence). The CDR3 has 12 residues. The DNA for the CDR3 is TGTGCCTCGGGACAGAGCCTTGAGACCCAGTACTTC. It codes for CASGQSLETQYF.

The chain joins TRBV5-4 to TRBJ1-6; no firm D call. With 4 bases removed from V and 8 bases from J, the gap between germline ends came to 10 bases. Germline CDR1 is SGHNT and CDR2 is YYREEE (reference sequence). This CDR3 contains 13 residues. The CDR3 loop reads CASSPGPDSPLHF. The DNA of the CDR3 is TGTGCCAGCAGCCCAGGACCCGATTCACCCCTCCACTTT.

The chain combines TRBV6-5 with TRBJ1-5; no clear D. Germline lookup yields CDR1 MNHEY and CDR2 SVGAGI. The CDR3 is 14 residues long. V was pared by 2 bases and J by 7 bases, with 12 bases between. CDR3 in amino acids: CASSYAGGEQPQHF. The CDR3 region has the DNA TGTGCCAGCAGTTACGCAGGAGGCGAGCAGCCCCAGCATTTT.

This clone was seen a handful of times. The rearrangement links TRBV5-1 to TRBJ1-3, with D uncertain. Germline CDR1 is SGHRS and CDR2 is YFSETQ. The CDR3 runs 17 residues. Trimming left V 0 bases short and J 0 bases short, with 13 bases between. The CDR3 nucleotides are TGCGCCAGCAGCTTGGCCTACGGAGGTAGCTCTGGAAACACCATATATTTT. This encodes CASSLAYGGSSGNTIYF.

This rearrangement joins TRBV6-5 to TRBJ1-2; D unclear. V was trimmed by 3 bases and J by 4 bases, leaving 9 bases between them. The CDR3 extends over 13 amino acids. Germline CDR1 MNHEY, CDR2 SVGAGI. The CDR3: CASSYMGSYGYTF. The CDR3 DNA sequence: TGTGCCAGCAGTTATATGGGGTCCTATGGCTACACCTTC.

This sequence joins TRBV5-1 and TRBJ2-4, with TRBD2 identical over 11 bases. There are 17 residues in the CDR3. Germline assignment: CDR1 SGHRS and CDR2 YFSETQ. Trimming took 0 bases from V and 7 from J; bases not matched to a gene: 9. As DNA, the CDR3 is TGCGCCAGCAGCTTGGGTCTAGCGGGAGGAGAGTTTAACATTCAGTACTTC. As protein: CASSLGLAGGEFNIQYF. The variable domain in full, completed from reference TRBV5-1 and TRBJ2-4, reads KAGVTQTPRYLIKTRGQQVTLSCSPISGHRSVSWYQQTPGQGLQFLFEYFSETQRNKGNFPGRFSGRQFSNSRSEMNVSTLELGDSALYLCASSLGLAGGEFNIQYFGAGTRLSVL.

CDR3 residues: CSVWDEKLFF. The CDR3 bases are TGCAGTGTGTGGGATGAAAAACTGTTTTTT. The chain carries TRBV20-1 and TRBJ1-4; no clear D gene. Trimming removed 7 bases from V and 6 bases from J, with 6 bases in between. The CDR3 runs to 10 residues. The V gene's germline CDR1 is DFQATT and CDR2 SNEGSKA (reference sequence).

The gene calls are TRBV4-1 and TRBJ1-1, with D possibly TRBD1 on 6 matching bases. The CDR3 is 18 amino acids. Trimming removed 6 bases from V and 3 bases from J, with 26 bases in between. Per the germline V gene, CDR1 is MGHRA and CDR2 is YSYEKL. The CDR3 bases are TGCGCCAGCAGTAAAAGGTTCCGGGGGGCCGGCAAGGACACTGAAGCTTTCTTT. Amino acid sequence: CASSKRFRGAGKDTEAFF.

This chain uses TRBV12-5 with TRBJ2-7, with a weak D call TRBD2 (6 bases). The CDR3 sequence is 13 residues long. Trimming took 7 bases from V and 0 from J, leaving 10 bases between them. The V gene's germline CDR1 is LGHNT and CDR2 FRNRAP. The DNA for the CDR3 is TGTGCTAGTGCCCTGACTAGCTCCTACGAGCAGTACTTC. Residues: CASALTSSYEQYF.

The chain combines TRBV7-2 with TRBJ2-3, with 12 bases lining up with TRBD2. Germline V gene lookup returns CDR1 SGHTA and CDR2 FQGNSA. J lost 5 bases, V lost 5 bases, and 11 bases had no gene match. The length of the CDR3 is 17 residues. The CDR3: CASSLYRLAGAGDTQYF. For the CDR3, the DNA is TGTGCCAGCAGCCTTTACCGACTAGCGGGGGCGGGAGATACGCAGTATTTT.

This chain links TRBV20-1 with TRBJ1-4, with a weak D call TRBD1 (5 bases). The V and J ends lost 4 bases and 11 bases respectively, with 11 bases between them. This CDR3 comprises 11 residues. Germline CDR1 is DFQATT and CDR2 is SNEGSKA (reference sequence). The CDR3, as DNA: TGCAGTGCTACGTCCGGGGGGAAACTGTTTTTT. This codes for CSATSGGKLFF.

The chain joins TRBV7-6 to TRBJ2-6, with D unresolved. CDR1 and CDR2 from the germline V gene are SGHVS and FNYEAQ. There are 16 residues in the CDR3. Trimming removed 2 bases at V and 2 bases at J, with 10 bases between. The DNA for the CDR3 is TGTGCCAGCAGCTTATCCCAGGCGCCTGGGGCCAACGTCCTGACTTTC. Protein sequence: CASSLSQAPGANVLTF.

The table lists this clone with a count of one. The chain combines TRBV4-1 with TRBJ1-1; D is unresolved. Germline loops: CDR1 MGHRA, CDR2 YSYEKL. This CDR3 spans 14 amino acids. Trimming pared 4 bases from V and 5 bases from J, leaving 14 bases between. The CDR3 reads CASSPYPGVTEAFF. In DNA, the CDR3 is TGCGCCAGCAGCCCATACCCCGGGGTGACTGAAGCTTTCTTT.

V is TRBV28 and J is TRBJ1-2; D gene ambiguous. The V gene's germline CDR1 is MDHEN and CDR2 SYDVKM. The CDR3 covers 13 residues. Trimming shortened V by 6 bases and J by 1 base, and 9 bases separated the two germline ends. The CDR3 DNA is TGTGCCAGCAGGTCCTCGGGTAACTATGGCTACACCTTC. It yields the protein CASRSSGNYGYTF.

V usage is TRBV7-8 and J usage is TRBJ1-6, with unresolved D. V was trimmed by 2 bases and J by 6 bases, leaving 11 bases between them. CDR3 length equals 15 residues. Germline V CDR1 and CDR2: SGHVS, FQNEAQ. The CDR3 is CASSLRMEANSPLHF. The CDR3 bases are TGTGCCAGCAGCTTAAGGATGGAGGCTAATTCACCCCTCCACTTT.

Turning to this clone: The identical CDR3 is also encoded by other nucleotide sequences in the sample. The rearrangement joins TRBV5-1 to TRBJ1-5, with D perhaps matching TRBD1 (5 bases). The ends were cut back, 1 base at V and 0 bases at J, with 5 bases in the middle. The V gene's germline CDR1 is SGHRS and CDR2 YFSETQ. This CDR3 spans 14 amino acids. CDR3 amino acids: CASSLTGSNQPQHF. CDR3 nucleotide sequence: TGCGCCAGCAGCTTGACAGGTAGCAATCAGCCCCAGCATTTT.

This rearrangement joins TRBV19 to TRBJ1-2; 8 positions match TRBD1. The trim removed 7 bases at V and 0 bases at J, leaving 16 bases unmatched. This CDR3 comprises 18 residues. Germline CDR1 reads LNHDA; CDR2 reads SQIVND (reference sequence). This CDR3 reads CASTRGSTGVKANYGYTF. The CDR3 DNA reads TGTGCCAGTACCCGGGGCTCGACAGGGGTAAAAGCTAACTATGGCTACACCTTC.

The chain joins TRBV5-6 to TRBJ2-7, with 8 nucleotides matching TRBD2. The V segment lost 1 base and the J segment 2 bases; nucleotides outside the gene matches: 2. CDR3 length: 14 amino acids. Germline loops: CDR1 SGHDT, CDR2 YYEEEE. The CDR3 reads CASSLTSGPYEQYF. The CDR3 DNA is TGTGCCAGCAGCTTGACTAGCGGACCCTACGAGCAGTACTTC.

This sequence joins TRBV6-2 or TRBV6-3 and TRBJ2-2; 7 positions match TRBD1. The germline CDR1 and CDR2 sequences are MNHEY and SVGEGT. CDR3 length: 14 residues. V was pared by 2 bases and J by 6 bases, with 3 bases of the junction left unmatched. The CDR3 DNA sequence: TGTGCCAGCAGTTACAACAGGGGCCCCGGGGAGCTGTTTTTT. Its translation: CASSYNRGPGELFF.

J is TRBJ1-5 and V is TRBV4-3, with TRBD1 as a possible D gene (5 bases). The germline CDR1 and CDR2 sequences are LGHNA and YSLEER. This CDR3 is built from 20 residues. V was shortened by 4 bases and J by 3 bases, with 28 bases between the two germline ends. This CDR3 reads CASSLVRWGTPNDFNQPQHF. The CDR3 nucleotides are TGCGCCAGCAGCCTGGTGAGATGGGGGACCCCCAACGATTTCAATCAGCCCCAGCATTTT.

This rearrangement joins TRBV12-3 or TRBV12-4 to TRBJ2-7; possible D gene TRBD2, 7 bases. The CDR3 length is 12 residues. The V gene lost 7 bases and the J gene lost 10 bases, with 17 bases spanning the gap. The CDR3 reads CASTIGGAVQYF. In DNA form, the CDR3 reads TGTGCCAGCACCATAGGGGGGGCAGTACAGTACTTC.